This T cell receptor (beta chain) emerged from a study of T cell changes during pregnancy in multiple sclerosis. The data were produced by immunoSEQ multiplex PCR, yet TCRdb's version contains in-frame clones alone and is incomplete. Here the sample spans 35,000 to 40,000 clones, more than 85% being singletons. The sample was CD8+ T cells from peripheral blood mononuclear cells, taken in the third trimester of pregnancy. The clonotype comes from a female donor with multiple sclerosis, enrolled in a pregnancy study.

Written as DNA, the CDR3 is TGCAGCGTTGAAGATGACAGTCAGGGTGAAAAACTGTTTTTT. Residues: CSVEDDSQGEKLFF. V is TRBV29-1 and J is TRBJ1-4; D possibly corresponds to TRBD1 (5 bases). Germline CDR1 and CDR2: SQVTM and ANQGSEA. Between the trimmed V and J ends, which lost 0 bases and 7 bases, there was a span of 12 bases. The CDR3 is made up of 14 amino acids.